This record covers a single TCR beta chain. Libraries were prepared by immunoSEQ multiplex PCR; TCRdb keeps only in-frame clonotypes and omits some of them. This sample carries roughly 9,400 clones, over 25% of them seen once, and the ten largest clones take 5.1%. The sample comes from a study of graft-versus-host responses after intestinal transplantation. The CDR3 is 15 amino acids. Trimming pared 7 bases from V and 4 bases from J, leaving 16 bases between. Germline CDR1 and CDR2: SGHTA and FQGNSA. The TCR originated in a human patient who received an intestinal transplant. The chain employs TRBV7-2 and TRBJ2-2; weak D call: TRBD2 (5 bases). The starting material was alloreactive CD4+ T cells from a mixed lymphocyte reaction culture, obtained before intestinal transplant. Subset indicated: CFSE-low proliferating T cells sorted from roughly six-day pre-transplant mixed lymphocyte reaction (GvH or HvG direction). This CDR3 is CASTPLVVSTGELFF. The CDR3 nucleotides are TGTGCCAGCACCCCACTAGTAGTGAGCACCGGGGAGCTGTTTTTT.